This T cell receptor (beta chain) emerged from a study of early T cells in non-severe SARS-CoV-2 infection. Whole-study context: Sequencing input comprised bulk RNA from unsorted whole blood; chain pairing was not available.

General study points: VDJdb matching skewed toward anti-spike CD8 responses, missing private and CD4 specificities.

Unique molecular identifiers (one per individual cDNA molecule) were attached. TCRdb ran MiXCR on the 5' RACE reads and lists one entry per CDR3 protein. The data contain about 36,000 distinct CDR3 sequences, less than 7.5% of them singletons. In this sample, this clonotype turned up many times. Its antigen remains unidentified. Since no conserved phenylalanine or tryptophan closes the CDR3, a read error is the likely cause. This sequence was found in an adult who was a healthcare worker with PCR-confirmed SARS-CoV-2 infection or an uninfected control (not recorded which). This specimen consisted of whole blood, obtained at baseline.

The CDR3 nucleotides are TGTGCCAGCAGCCTTTTAAACAATGAGCAGTTCGTC. Its protein is CASSLLNNEQFV. The chain recombines TRBV3-1 with TRBJ2-1; D not certain. The CDR3 has 12 amino acids. Trimming took 4 bases from V and 5 from J, leaving 6 bases between them. Per the germline V gene, CDR1 is LGHDT and CDR2 is YNNKEL (reference sequence).